The rows below give T cell receptor beta chains drawn from one sample of a study of blood T cell repertoires in COVID-19. Some clones are missing from TCRdb's copy, which holds only in-frame ones; the method was immunoSEQ multiplex PCR. In the table there are under 250,000 clones, approximately 81% of which are singletons. Sequencing input: PBMCs or T cells enriched from blood (not recorded which). These receptors were taken from a woman in her forties or fifties with acute COVID-19. Each CDR3 is given with its conserved first and last residue. Each record gives: CDR3 DNA, CDR3 protein, D gene, clone size, V gene, J gene. A D gene is named only where the DNA matches it firmly. Size is omitted from some rows. Given values are once, few, many or a class for expanded clones.

TGTGCCAGTCGGACAGCCCGTAGCACAGATACGCAGTATTTT	CASRTARSTDTQYF	.	.	TRBV27	TRBJ2-3
TGTGCCGTAACCGGGACAGGGGTTGGAAATGAGCAGTTCTTC	CAVTGTGVGNEQFF	TRBD1	.	TRBV11-3	TRBJ2-1
TGCGCCAGCAGCTTGGCCGGGACAGGTGAATTTCAGTCACCCCTCCACTTT	CASSLAGTGEFQSPLHF	TRBD1	.	TRBV5-1	TRBJ1-6
TGCGCCAGCAGCTTGGGGACAGGGGCCGGGGAGCTGTTTTTT	CASSLGTGAGELFF	TRBD1	.	TRBV5-1	TRBJ2-2
TGTGCCAGCAGCCAAGACAATGGGGCTCCCCTCCACTTT	CASSQDNGAPLHF	.	.	TRBV4-2	TRBJ1-6
TGTGCCAGCAGCTTAGATCAAGGTCGGACAGGGGGTGGCTACACCTTC	CASSLDQGRTGGGYTF	TRBD1	.	TRBV7-2	TRBJ1-2
TGTGCCAGCAGCCGCCTACCGGGGGGTAGCGGGGCGACCCTCTACAATGAGCAGTTCTTC	CASSRLPGGSGATLYNEQFF	TRBD2	.	TRBV3-1/TRBV3-2	TRBJ2-1
TGTGCCAGCAACTTCGAAGAGACCCAGTACTTC	CASNFEETQYF	.	few	TRBV2	TRBJ2-5
TGTGCCAGCAGCCCTAGCGGGGGGACTGTAGCCAAAAACATTCAGTACTTC	CASSPSGGTVAKNIQYF	TRBD2	.	TRBV5-6	TRBJ2-4
TGTGCCAGCAGCGTAGGGCCGCACTCCTACGAGCAGTACTTC	CASSVGPHSYEQYF	.	once	TRBV9	TRBJ2-7
TGTGCCAGCAGCCACTTAGAGTACCAAGAGACCCAGTACTTC	CASSHLEYQETQYF	.	.	TRBV6-5	TRBJ2-5
TGTGCCAGCAGTAGACAGGGCGCGTCTGGAAACACCATATATTTT	CASSRQGASGNTIYF	TRBD1	.	TRBV6-5	TRBJ1-3
TGTGCCAGCAGCTTGGGTGGGACAGGGCGGCTCGAGCAGTACTTC	CASSLGGTGRLEQYF	TRBD1	.	TRBV5-4	TRBJ2-7
TGTGCCAGTAGTCCGGGGCCGGGGGGGAATCAGCCCCAGCATTTT	CASSPGPGGNQPQHF	.	.	TRBV19	TRBJ1-5
TGTGCCAGCAGCTTAGTCGGTGAATTGGCGGGAGGACGCGGCGAGCAGTACTTC	CASSLVGELAGGRGEQYF	TRBD2	few	TRBV7-2	TRBJ2-7
TGTGCCAGCAGACGGTGGACTAGCGGGGCTTCCAATGAGCAGTTCTTC	CASRRWTSGASNEQFF	TRBD2	.	TRBV5-4	TRBJ2-1
TGTGCCAGCTTTCAGGGCAGATCGAACACTGAAGCTTTCTTT	CASFQGRSNTEAFF	.	.	TRBV7-2	TRBJ1-1
TGTGCCACCAGTGATATCGGACAGGGGGCTAGCACAGATACGCAGTATTTT	CATSDIGQGASTDTQYF	TRBD1	.	TRBV24-1	TRBJ2-3
TGTGCCAGTAGTAGATGGGACAGGATTGATCAGCCCCAGCATTTT	CASSRWDRIDQPQHF	TRBD1	few	TRBV19	TRBJ1-5
TGTGCCAGCAGCACCACCCCCCCGGGCGAGCAGTACTTC	CASSTTPPGEQYF	.	few	TRBV28	TRBJ2-7
TGTGCCAGCCACCGGCGGGGGGGCGTGGAGACCCAGTACTTC	CASHRRGGVETQYF	TRBD2	.	TRBV6-5	TRBJ2-5
TGTGCCAGCCGGGGACAGCCCTACTCCGAGCAGTACTTC	CASRGQPYSEQYF	TRBD1	.	TRBV2	TRBJ2-7
TGTGCCAGTAGTTTTCGGGGGATGAACACTGAAGCTTTCTTT	CASSFRGMNTEAFF	.	.	TRBV19	TRBJ1-1
TGTGCCAGCAGCTTGGGGCCTGGGGCCAACGTCCTGACTTTC	CASSLGPGANVLTF	.	.	TRBV7-3	TRBJ2-6
TGTGCCAGCAGTGAAACAGGGTTGAATCAGCCCCAGCATTTT	CASSETGLNQPQHF	.	.	TRBV25-1	TRBJ1-5
TGCAGTGCGAGGGCCTTTAATGAGCAGTTCTTC	CSARAFNEQFF	.	.	TRBV20-1	TRBJ2-1
TGCGCCAGCAGCCCACGGACTAGCGCCGCAGATACGCAGTATTTT	CASSPRTSAADTQYF	TRBD2	.	TRBV4-3	TRBJ2-3
TGCGCCAGCAGCTTGACAGGGATGGACGGCTACACCTTC	CASSLTGMDGYTF	.	.	TRBV5-1	TRBJ1-2
TGTGCCAGCAGCCAAGTCGGAGGTTCCTACGAGCAGTACTTC	CASSQVGGSYEQYF	.	.	TRBV3-1/TRBV3-2	TRBJ2-7
TGTGCCTGGGCCGAGGACAGCAGCTACGAGCAGTACTTC	CAWAEDSSYEQYF	.	.	TRBV30	TRBJ2-7
TGCGCCAGCAGCCCCGATCAGTCCAAAAACATTCAGTACTTC	CASSPDQSKNIQYF	.	few	TRBV4-1	TRBJ2-4
TGCGCCACCACCCCCGGGGGGGCTCCCGGCTACGAGCAGTACTTC	CATTPGGAPGYEQYF	TRBD2	.	TRBV5-1	TRBJ2-7
TGTGCCAGCAGCCTAACAGGGTCGGGTAGCAATCAGCCCCAGCATTTT	CASSLTGSGSNQPQHF	.	.	TRBV3-1/TRBV3-2	TRBJ1-5
TGTGCCAGCAGTTACTCGTGGCTAGCGGGAAACGAGCAGTACTTC	CASSYSWLAGNEQYF	TRBD2	once	TRBV6-2/TRBV6-3	TRBJ2-7
TGTGCCAGCAGCGCCCAGGGACAGGGGTACAATGAGCAGTTCTTC	CASSAQGQGYNEQFF	TRBD1	.	TRBV11-2	TRBJ2-1
TGTGCCAGCAGCTTGATAGGGAGCTACTACACCTTC	CASSLIGSYYTF	.	.	TRBV5-5	TRBJ1-2
TGTGCCAGCTCACCACCGCCCACAAAAGAGACCCAGTACTTC	CASSPPPTKETQYF	.	.	TRBV18	TRBJ2-5
TGTGCCAGCAGCCAAGGAACGGTAATTACCGGGGAGCTGTTTTTT	CASSQGTVITGELFF	.	.	TRBV3-1/TRBV3-2	TRBJ2-2
TGTGCCAGCAGCCAAGAGGGACAGTATAATTCACCCCTCCACTTT	CASSQEGQYNSPLHF	TRBD1	few	TRBV14	TRBJ1-6
TGTGCCAGTAGTGTGGGCCGGGGTGGAAAGACCCAGTACTTC	CASSVGRGGKTQYF	.	.	TRBV19	TRBJ2-5
TGCGCCAGCAGCCTAGAACTAGCCCCAGATACGCAGTATTTT	CASSLELAPDTQYF	.	.	TRBV4-1	TRBJ2-3
TGTGCCAGCAGCCGTGGACAGGGGAATGAAAAACTGTTTTTT	CASSRGQGNEKLFF	TRBD1	.	TRBV7-8	TRBJ1-4
TGTGCCTGGACCCGGCAAGGGGCCAACTATGGCTACACCTTC	CAWTRQGANYGYTF	.	.	TRBV30	TRBJ1-2
TGTGCCAGTAGTCCTCGGAGCGCGAACACCGGGGAGCTGTTTTTT	CASSPRSANTGELFF	.	few	TRBV19	TRBJ2-2
TGTGCCAGCAGTTTAAAGGGGGGGTCCTACGAGCAGTACTTC	CASSLKGGSYEQYF	.	few	TRBV28	TRBJ2-7
TGTGCCAGCAGCTTAGTTACAACAGGGGTGAAGGTCAATCAGCCCCAGCATTTT	CASSLVTTGVKVNQPQHF	TRBD1	once	TRBV7-9	TRBJ1-5
TGTGCCAGCAGCCCCGGACAGGGGAACGGGGAGCTGTTTTTT	CASSPGQGNGELFF	TRBD1	.	TRBV6-4	TRBJ2-2
TGTGCCAGCCTTTTGAGGGGAGGCAACTATGGCTACACCTTC	CASLLRGGNYGYTF	.	.	TRBV2	TRBJ1-2
TGTGCCAGCAGCGTAGGGACGGACAGAAACACCATATATTTT	CASSVGTDRNTIYF	.	.	TRBV9	TRBJ1-3
TGTGCCAGCAGTTACTCAAACACGCAAGAGACCCAGTACTTC	CASSYSNTQETQYF	.	.	TRBV6-5	TRBJ2-5
TGTGCCAGCAGCAAAAATAGCGGGGGGGACGCAGATACGCAGTATTTT	CASSKNSGGDADTQYF	.	.	TRBV21-1	TRBJ2-3
TGTGCCAGTAGTATAACGAACGGGTTTTATGGCTACACCTTC	CASSITNGFYGYTF	.	.	TRBV19	TRBJ1-2
TGTGCCAGCAGCCCGCACAGGGGGAGCCGGCAAGAGACCCAGTACTTC	CASSPHRGSRQETQYF	TRBD1	.	TRBV14	TRBJ2-5
TGTGCCAGCAGCCAAGTTGTGGCTAGCGGATACTACGAGCAGTACTTC	CASSQVVASGYYEQYF	TRBD2	.	TRBV4-2	TRBJ2-7
TGTGCCAGCAGTCTCCAGGGGGGATTGAATCAGCCCCAGCATTTT	CASSLQGGLNQPQHF	TRBD1	.	TRBV7-2	TRBJ1-5